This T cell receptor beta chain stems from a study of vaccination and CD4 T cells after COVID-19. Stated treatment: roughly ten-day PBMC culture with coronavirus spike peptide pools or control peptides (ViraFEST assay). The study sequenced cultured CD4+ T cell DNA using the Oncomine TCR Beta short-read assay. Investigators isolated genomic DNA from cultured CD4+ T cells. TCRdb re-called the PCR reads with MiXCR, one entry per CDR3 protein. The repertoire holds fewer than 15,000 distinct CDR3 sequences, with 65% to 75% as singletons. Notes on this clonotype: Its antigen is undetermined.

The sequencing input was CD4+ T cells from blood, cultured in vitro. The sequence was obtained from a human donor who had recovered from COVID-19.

The CDR3, as DNA: TGTGCCAGCAGCTTAGACAGGGGCTACACTGAAGCTTTCTTT. This sequence encodes CASSLDRGYTEAFF. This sequence joins TRBV7-2 and TRBJ1-1; 7 bases map to TRBD1. Trimming took 1 base from V and 3 from J; bases not matched to a gene: 2. The CDR3 contains 14 residues. The germline V gene encodes CDR1 SGHTA and CDR2 FQGNSA.